A single sample gave rise to the 27 T cell receptor beta chains below, sequenced in a study of blood T cell repertoires in COVID-19 (dated by TCRdb to about 2020). Library generation was performed with the immunoSEQ multiplex PCR assay. The clones in this table, taken by TCRdb from immuneACCESS, are in-frame only. Not every clone is retained; where verified, under half of the shortfall comes from an unresolved V gene, and the cause of the rest is unknown. Within this sample are roughly 200,000 clones, with approximately 85% of them counted one time only. The ten largest make up about an eighth of the sample. The sequenced material came from PBMCs or T cells enriched from blood (not recorded which). These receptors were taken from a middle-aged man who had recovered from COVID-19.

The CDR3 DNA reads TGTGCCAGCAGCGTAGGTCTAGCTAGTTACAATGAGCAGTTCTTC. Protein product: CASSVGLASYNEQFF. The chain combines TRBV9 with TRBJ2-1, with TRBD2 as a possible D gene (5 bases). The CDR3 sequence is 15 residues long. V was shortened by 0 bases and J by 4 bases, with 11 bases between the two germline ends. Germline loops: CDR1 SGDLS, CDR2 YYNGEE.

J is TRBJ2-1 and V is TRBV24-1; 8 bases fit TRBD2. This CDR3 is built from 17 residues. V was clipped by 1 base and J by 1 base; unmatched bases: 5. CDR1 is KGHDR and CDR2 is SFDVKD in the germline V gene. The CDR3 sequence is CATSDLRAGESYNEQFF. Written as DNA, the CDR3 is TGTGCCACCAGTGATTTAAGAGCGGGAGAGTCCTACAATGAGCAGTTCTTC.

This clone was detected once. This chain connects TRBV9 to TRBJ1-2; 9 nucleotides match TRBD1. Germline CDR1 reads SGDLS; CDR2 reads YYNGEE. The junction had 12 bases not matched to a gene; V was cut back by 3 bases and J by 6 bases. This CDR3 spans 16 amino acids. The DNA for the CDR3 is TGTGCCAGCAGCGGAGAGACTACAGGGGGCGCTCATGGCTACACCTTC. This encodes CASSGETTGGAHGYTF.

The rearrangement joins TRBV3-1 (or the pseudogene TRBV3-2) to TRBJ1-4; D perhaps matches TRBD1 (5 bases). CDR1 and CDR2 (germline): LGHDT, YNNKEL (reference sequence). V shed 6 bases and J shed 9 bases, with 14 bases lying between them. This CDR3 is 13 amino acids long. In DNA form, the CDR3 reads TGTGCCAGCAGGGGTGGGGCAGAGAAAAAACTGTTTTTT. Translated, it gives CASRGGAEKKLFF.

The sample holds one count of this clone. The chain carries TRBV6-6 and TRBJ1-5, with D tentatively TRBD1 (5 bases). The germline V gene encodes CDR1 MNHNY and CDR2 SVGAGI (reference sequence). CDR3 length: 15 residues. The ends were cut back, 2 bases at V and 7 bases at J, with 15 bases in the middle. CDR3 DNA sequence: TGTGCCAGCAGTTACAGTGGCAGGGTAGGGCAGCCCCAGCATTTT. As protein: CASSYSGRVGQPQHF.

By its share, this clone is medium-sized. The J gene is TRBJ2-1, the V gene TRBV13; the match to TRBD2 covers 9 bases. This CDR3 has 15 amino acids. V was pared by 0 bases and J by 7 bases, with 4 bases of the junction left unmatched. The germline gives CDR1 PRHDT, CDR2 FYEKMQ (reference sequence). CDR3 nucleotide sequence: TGTGCCAGCAGCTTAGGACTAGCGGGCTTGAATGAGCAGTTCTTC. The encoded protein is CASSLGLAGLNEQFF.

The chain uses TRBV28 and TRBJ1-6; 9 nucleotides align to TRBD1. In germline, CDR1 is MDHEN, CDR2 SYDVKM. The trim removed 4 bases at V and 7 bases at J, leaving 5 bases unmatched. CDR3 length: 15 amino acids. The CDR3 bases are TGTGCCAGCAGTTCCCCAGGACAGGGGAATTCACCCCTCCACTTT. Translation: CASSSPGQGNSPLHF. Using reference TRBV28 and TRBJ1-6 for the parts outside the CDR3, the full variable domain is DVKVTQSSRYLVKRTGEKVFLECVQDMDHENMFWYRQDPGLGLRLIYFSYDVKMKEKGDIPEGYSVSREKKERFSLILESASTNQTSMYLCASSSPGQGNSPLHFGNGTRLTVT.

The CDR3 DNA reads TGTGCCAGCAGTTTGATGAACAGGGCCGACGAGCAGTACTTC. Its translation is CASSLMNRADEQYF. The V and J genes are TRBV28 and TRBJ2-7, with D maybe TRBD1 (6 bases). CDR3 length equals 14 residues. CDR1 and CDR2 from the germline V gene are MDHEN and SYDVKM. V was trimmed by 3 bases and J by 5 bases, leaving 14 bases between them. Based on the CDR3 plus reference TRBV28 and TRBJ2-7, the full variable domain is DVKVTQSSRYLVKRTGEKVFLECVQDMDHENMFWYRQDPGLGLRLIYFSYDVKMKEKGDIPEGYSVSREKKERFSLILESASTNQTSMYLCASSLMNRADEQYFGPGTRLTVT.

This clone was seen ten or more times. The rearrangement uses TRBV10-3 and TRBJ1-2; a weak D match, TRBD1 (6 bases). The length of the CDR3 is 10 residues. The V and J ends lost 8 bases and 5 bases respectively, with 6 bases between them. Germline assignment: CDR1 ENHRY and CDR2 SYGVKD. CDR3 loop: CAIGQYGYTF. As DNA, the CDR3 is TGTGCCATCGGACAGTATGGCTACACCTTC.

The chain carries TRBV28 and TRBJ2-7, with 14 bases that match TRBD2. After removal of 5 bases from V and 7 bases from J, the junction contained 7 bases not matched to a gene. Germline values: CDR1 MDHEN, CDR2 SYDVKM. CDR3 size: 15 residues. The CDR3 loop is CASSPGTSGRKEQYF. The DNA of the CDR3 is TGTGCCAGCAGTCCGGGGACTAGCGGGAGAAAAGAGCAGTACTTC. Combining the CDR3 with reference TRBV28 and TRBJ2-7 gives the whole variable domain DVKVTQSSRYLVKRTGEKVFLECVQDMDHENMFWYRQDPGLGLRLIYFSYDVKMKEKGDIPEGYSVSREKKERFSLILESASTNQTSMYLCASSPGTSGRKEQYFGPGTRLTVT.

J is TRBJ1-5 and V is TRBV6-5; possible D gene TRBD1, 6 bases. Germline assignment: CDR1 MNHEY and CDR2 SVGAGI. V lost 5 bases to trimming and J lost 6 bases, with 17 bases between them. The CDR3 has 15 residues. CDR3 in DNA: TGTGCCAGCAGTCCATTTTCAACAGGGCGTCAGCCCCAGCATTTT. This codes for CASSPFSTGRQPQHF.

This chain joins TRBV9 and TRBJ1-1; possibly TRBD1 for D (6 bases). The CDR3 runs 18 residues. V lost 3 bases to trimming and J lost 0 bases, with 21 bases between them. Germline lookup yields CDR1 SGDLS and CDR2 YYNGEE. CDR3: CASSGGRTVENMNTEAFF. As DNA, the CDR3 is TGTGCCAGCAGCGGAGGAAGGACAGTGGAGAACATGAACACTGAAGCTTTCTTT.

This chain links TRBV6-4 with TRBJ1-6; 7 bases agree with TRBD1. This CDR3 has 13 amino acids. CDR1 is MRHNA, CDR2 SNTAGT, per germline. V trimming: 6 bases; J trimming: 10 bases; junction bases outside the gene matches: 6. The CDR3 is CASRKEGGSPLHF. Written as DNA, the CDR3 is TGTGCCAGCAGAAAGGAAGGGGGCTCACCCCTCCACTTT.

This clone occurred once. The gene calls are TRBV29-1 and TRBJ1-2, with D maybe TRBD1 (6 bases). This CDR3 spans 15 amino acids. Between the trimmed V and J ends, which lost 3 bases and 4 bases, there was a span of 18 bases. The germline V gene has CDR1 SQVTM and CDR2 ANQGSEA. CDR3 bases: TGCAGCGTTGATCTTCTGCAGGGGCAGAGCTATGGCTACACCTTC. Its protein product is CSVDLLQGQSYGYTF.

The V gene is TRBV4-3, the J gene TRBJ1-4; D might be TRBD1 (5 bases). The germline V and J ends were trimmed by 1 base and 8 bases, with 20 bases remaining between them. The CDR3 is 17 residues long. The germline gives CDR1 LGHNA, CDR2 YSLEER. For the CDR3, the DNA is TGCGCCAGCAGCCAAGTTTGGACTAGGGGCCGCGGAGAAAAACTGTTTTTT. It is translated as CASSQVWTRGRGEKLFF.

The rearrangement uses TRBV5-1 and TRBJ2-5; a possible D gene is TRBD2 (5 bases). Trimming stripped 1 base from V and 5 bases from J, with 9 bases between. Germline loops: CDR1 SGHRS, CDR2 YFSETQ. The CDR3 consists of 13 residues. CDR3 sequence (DNA): TGCGCCAGCAGCTTGCAGGAGGTGGAGACCCAGTACTTC. Translated, it gives CASSLQEVETQYF.

This chain uses TRBV30 with TRBJ2-3; the D gene is possibly TRBD2 (5 bases). Per germline, CDR1 GTSNPN and CDR2 SVGIG (reference sequence). CDR3 size: 16 residues. The germline V and J ends were trimmed by 2 bases and 0 bases, with 15 bases remaining between them. The CDR3 sequence is CAWSLWLAASTDTQYF. The CDR3, as DNA: TGTGCCTGGAGTCTATGGCTAGCCGCTAGCACAGATACGCAGTATTTT.

The V call is TRBV11-2, the J call TRBJ2-1; D might be TRBD1 (6 bases). V gave up 4 bases and J gave up 15 bases, with 16 bases separating them. The CDR3 is 12 amino acids. CDR1 is SGHAT and CDR2 is FQNNGV in the germline V gene. CDR3 DNA sequence: TGTGCCAGCAGCTCGATCCAGGGGCCCCGGTTCTTC. This gives the protein CASSSIQGPRFF.

The rearrangement joins TRBV24-1 to TRBJ2-3, with TRBD2 matching over 13 bases. The trim removed 4 bases at V and 4 bases at J, leaving 7 bases unmatched. The germline gives CDR1 KGHDR, CDR2 SFDVKD. The CDR3 is made up of 17 amino acids. CDR3 region: CATSDDTLAGGSDTQYF. Written as DNA, the CDR3 is TGTGCCACCAGTGACGATACACTAGCGGGAGGGTCAGATACGCAGTATTTT.

The chain recombines TRBV28 with TRBJ2-3, with D possibly matching TRBD1 (5 bases). Germline lookup yields CDR1 MDHEN and CDR2 SYDVKM. The CDR3 loop spans 15 amino acids. The germline V and J ends were trimmed by 5 bases and 3 bases, with 15 bases remaining between them. CDR3 protein: CASSPRFQGTDTQYF. The CDR3 nucleotides are TGTGCCAGCAGTCCCCGTTTTCAGGGTACAGATACGCAGTATTTT.

CDR3 sequence reads: CASSSQREYEQFF. In nucleotides, the CDR3 is TGTGCCAGCAGCTCTCAGCGGGAGTATGAGCAGTTCTTC. This chain connects TRBV7-2 to TRBJ2-1, with 8 bases fitting TRBD2. CDR1 is SGHTA, CDR2 FQGNSA, per germline. The CDR3 covers 13 residues. V lost 4 bases, J lost 8 bases, and 4 bases stayed unmatched.

This clone was seen more than once but under ten times. The CDR3 region is CASSPLSGAAYEQYF. CDR3 in DNA: TGTGCCAGCAGTCCCTTGTCGGGTGCCGCCTACGAGCAGTACTTC. V usage is TRBV28 and J usage is TRBJ2-7; D call uncertain. V was clipped by 5 bases and J by 2 bases, with 16 bases between them. Germline lookup yields CDR1 MDHEN and CDR2 SYDVKM. The CDR3 has 15 residues.

The gene calls are TRBV3-1 (or the pseudogene TRBV3-2) and TRBJ1-3; the D gene is possibly TRBD1 (6 bases). This CDR3 contains 14 residues. V shed 1 base and J shed 4 bases, with 8 bases lying between them. The germline gives CDR1 LGHDT, CDR2 YNNKEL (reference sequence). DNA of the CDR3: TGTGCCAGCAGCCAAGGGACAGTGGGAAACACCATATATTTT. Protein: CASSQGTVGNTIYF.

The rearrangement joins TRBV19 to TRBJ1-4, with D tentatively TRBD1 (6 bases). Germline lookup yields CDR1 LNHDA and CDR2 SQIVND (reference sequence). This CDR3 has 13 residues. Trimming left V 3 bases short and J 8 bases short, with 10 bases between. CDR3 loop: CASSIRTEEKLFF. CDR3 DNA: TGTGCCAGTAGTATTCGGACAGAAGAAAAACTGTTTTTT.

The CDR3 spells CASSSLDRGSAGANVLTF. The CDR3 DNA reads as TGTGCCAGCAGTTCTTTGGACAGGGGCTCGGCTGGGGCCAACGTCCTGACTTTC. The chain is built from TRBV6-2 or TRBV6-3 and TRBJ2-6; the match to TRBD1 covers 9 bases. The CDR3 is 18 residues long. V trimming: 4 bases; J trimming: 2 bases; junction bases outside the gene matches: 9. CDR1 MNHEY and CDR2 SVGEGT come from the germline V gene.

The chain carries TRBV4-3 and TRBJ1-4, with 9 bases aligning to TRBD1. The CDR3 covers 14 residues. With 4 bases clipped from V and 6 bases from J, the junction kept 3 bases outside the gene matches. CDR1 LGHNA and CDR2 YSLEER come from the germline V gene. This CDR3 reads CASSPGQGHEKLFF. The DNA of the CDR3 is TGCGCCAGCAGCCCGGGACAGGGCCATGAAAAACTGTTTTTT.

The V call is TRBV18, the J call TRBJ2-5, with D tentatively TRBD1 (5 bases). The CDR3 totals 15 residues. Germline loops: CDR1 KGHSH, CDR2 LQKENI. The germline V and J ends were trimmed by 2 bases and 1 base, with 11 bases remaining between them. For the CDR3, the DNA is TGTGCCAGCTCACCATTGGTCACAGGCCAAGAGACCCAGTACTTC. Its protein product is CASSPLVTGQETQYF.